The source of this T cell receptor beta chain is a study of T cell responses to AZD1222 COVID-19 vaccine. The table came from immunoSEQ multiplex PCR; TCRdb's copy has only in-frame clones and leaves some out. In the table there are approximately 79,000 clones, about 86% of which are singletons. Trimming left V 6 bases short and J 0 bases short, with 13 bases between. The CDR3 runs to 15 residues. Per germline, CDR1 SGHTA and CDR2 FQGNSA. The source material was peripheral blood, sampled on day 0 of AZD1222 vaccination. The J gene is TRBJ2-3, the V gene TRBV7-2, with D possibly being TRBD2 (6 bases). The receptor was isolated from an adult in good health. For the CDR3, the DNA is TGTGCCAGCAGATGGTCCCGGGAGAGCACAGATACGCAGTATTTT. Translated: CASRWSRESTDTQYF.